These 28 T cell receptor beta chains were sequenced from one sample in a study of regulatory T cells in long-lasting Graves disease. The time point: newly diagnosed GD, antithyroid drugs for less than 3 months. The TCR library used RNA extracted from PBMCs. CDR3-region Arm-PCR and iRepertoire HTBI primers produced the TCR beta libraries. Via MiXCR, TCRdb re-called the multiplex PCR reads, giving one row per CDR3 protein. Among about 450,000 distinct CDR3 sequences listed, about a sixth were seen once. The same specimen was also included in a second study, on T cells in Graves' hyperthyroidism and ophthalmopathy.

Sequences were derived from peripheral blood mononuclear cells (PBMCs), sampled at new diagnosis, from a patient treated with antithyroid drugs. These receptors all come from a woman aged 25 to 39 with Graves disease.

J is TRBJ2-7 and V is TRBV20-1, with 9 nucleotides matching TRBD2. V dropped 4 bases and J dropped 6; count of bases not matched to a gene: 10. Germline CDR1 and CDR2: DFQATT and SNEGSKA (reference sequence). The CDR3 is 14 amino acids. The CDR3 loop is CSATKTSGYGEQYF. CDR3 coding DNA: TGCAGTGCTACAAAGACTAGCGGTTATGGCGAGCAGTACTTC.

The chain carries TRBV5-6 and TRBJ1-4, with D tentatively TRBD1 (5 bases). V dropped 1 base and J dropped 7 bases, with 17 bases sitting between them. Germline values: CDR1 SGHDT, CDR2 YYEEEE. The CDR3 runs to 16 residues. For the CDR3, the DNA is TGTGCCAGCAGCTTGATCCGGGTCACCGGGGCTGAAAAACTGTTTTTT. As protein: CASSLIRVTGAEKLFF.

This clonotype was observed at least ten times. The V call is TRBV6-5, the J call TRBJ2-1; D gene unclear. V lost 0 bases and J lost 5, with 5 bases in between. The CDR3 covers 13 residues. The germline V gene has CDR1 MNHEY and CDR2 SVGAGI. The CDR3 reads CASSYSQHNEQFF. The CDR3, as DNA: TGTGCCAGCAGTTACTCTCAACACAATGAGCAGTTCTTC.

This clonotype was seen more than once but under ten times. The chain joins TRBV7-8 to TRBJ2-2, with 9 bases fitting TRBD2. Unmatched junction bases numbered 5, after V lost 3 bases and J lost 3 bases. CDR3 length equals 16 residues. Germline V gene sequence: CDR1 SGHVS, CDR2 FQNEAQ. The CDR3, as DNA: TGTGCCAGCAGCTTTGCGGGAGGGTTCGACACCGGGGAGCTGTTTTTT. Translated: CASSFAGGFDTGELFF.

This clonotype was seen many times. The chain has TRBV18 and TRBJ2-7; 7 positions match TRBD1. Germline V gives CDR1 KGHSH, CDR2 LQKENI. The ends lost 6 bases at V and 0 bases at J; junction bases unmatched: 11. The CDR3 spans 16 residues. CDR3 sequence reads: CASSDAKGASSYEQYF. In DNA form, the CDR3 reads TGTGCCAGCTCCGACGCCAAGGGGGCGAGCTCCTACGAGCAGTACTTC.

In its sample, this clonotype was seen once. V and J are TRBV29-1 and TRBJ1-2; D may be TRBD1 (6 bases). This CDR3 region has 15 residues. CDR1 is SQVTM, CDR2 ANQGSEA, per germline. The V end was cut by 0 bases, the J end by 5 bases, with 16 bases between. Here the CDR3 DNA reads TGCAGCGTTGAAGATCCGGATCGACAGGTTTATGGCTACACCTTC. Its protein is CSVEDPDRQVYGYTF.

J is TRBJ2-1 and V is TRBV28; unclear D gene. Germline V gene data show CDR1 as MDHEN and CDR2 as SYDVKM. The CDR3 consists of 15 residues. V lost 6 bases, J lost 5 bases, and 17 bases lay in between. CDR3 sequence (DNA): TGTGCCAGCAGAACCCTCACCGATGGGGACAATGAGCAGTTCTTC. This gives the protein CASRTLTDGDNEQFF.

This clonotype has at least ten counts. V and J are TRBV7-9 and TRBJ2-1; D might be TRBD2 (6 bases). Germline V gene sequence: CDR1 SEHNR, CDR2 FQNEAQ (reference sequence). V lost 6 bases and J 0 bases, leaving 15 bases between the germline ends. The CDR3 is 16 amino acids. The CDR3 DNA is TGTGCCAGCAGTCCTACTAGCCGGAGCTCCTACAATGAGCAGTTCTTC. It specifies CASSPTSRSSYNEQFF.

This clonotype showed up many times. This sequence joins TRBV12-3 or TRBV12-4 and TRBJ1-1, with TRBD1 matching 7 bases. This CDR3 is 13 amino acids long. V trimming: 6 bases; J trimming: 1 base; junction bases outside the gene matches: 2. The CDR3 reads CASRQGWNTEAFF. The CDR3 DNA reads TGTGCCAGCAGACAGGGGTGGAACACTGAAGCTTTCTTT.

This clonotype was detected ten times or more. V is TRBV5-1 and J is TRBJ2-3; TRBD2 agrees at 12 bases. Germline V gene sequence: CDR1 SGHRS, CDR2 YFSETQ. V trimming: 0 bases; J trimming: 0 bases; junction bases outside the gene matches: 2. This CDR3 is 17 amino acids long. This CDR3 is CASSLAGTSGSTDTQYF. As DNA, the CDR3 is TGCGCCAGCAGCTTGGCCGGGACTAGCGGGAGCACAGATACGCAGTATTTT.

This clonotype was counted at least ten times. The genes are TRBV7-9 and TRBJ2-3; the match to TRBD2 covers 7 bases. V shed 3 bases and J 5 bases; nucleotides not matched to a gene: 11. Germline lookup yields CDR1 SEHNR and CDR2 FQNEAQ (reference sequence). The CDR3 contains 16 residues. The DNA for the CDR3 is TGTGCCAGCAGCTTTGTTTTGGCGGGAGCGGGAGATACGCAGTATTTT. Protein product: CASSFVLAGAGDTQYF.

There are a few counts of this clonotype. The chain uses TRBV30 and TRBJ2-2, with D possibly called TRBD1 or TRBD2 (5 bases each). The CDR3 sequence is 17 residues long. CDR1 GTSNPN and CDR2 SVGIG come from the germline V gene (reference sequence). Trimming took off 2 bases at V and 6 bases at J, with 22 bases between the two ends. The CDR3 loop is CAWSYGTPGIFAGELFF. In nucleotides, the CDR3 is TGTGCCTGGAGTTACGGGACCCCCGGGATTTTCGCCGGGGAGCTGTTTTTT.

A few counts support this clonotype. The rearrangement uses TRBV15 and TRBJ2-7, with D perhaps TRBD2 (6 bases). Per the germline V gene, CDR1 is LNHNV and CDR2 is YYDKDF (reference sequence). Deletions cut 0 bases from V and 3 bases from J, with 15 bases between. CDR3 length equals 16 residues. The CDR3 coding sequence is TGTGCCACCAGCAGAGATCGGGACTTGAGCGGCTACGAGCAGTACTTC. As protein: CATSRDRDLSGYEQYF.

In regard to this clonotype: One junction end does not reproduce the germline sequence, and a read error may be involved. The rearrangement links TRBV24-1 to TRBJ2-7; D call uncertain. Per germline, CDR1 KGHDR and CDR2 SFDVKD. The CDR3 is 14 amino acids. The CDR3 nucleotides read TGTACCACCACAGCACGGGTCGGTTCCTACGAGCAGTACTTC. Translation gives CTTTARVGSYEQYF.

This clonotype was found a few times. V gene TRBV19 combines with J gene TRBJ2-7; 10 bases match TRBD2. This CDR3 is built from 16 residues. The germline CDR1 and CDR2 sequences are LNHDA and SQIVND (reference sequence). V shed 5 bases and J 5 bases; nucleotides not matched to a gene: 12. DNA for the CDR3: TGTGCCAGTAGTCCTGGGTCTAGCGGGAGTGGCAACGAGCAGTACTTC. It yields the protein CASSPGSSGSGNEQYF. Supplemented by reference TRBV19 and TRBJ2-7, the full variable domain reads DGGITQSPKYLFRKEGQNVTLSCEQNLNHDAMYWYRQDPGQGLRLIYYSQIVNDFQKGDIAEGYSVSREKKESFPLTVTSAQKNPTAFYLCASSPGSSGSGNEQYFGPGTRLTVT.

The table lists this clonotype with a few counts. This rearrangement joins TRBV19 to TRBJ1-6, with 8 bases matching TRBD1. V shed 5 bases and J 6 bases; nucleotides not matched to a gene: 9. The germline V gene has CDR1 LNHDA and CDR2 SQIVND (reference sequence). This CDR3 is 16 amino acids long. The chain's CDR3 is CASSADRGFANSPLHF. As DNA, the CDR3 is TGTGCCAGTAGTGCCGACAGGGGCTTCGCTAATTCACCCCTCCACTTT.

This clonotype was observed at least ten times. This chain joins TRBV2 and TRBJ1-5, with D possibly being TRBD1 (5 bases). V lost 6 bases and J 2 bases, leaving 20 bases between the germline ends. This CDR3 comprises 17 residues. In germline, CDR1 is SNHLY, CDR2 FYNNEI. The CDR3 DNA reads TGTGCCAGCAGCCAGGAGGCGGGGCCGGGGGGCAATCAGCCCCAGCATTTT. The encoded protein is CASSQEAGPGGNQPQHF.

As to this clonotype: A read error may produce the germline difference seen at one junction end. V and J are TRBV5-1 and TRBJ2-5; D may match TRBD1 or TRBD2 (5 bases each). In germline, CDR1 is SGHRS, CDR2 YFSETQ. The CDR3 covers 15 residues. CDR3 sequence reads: CASSLNGAKVETPYF. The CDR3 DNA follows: TGCGCCAGCAGCTTGAACGGGGCTAAAGTGGAGACCCCGTACTTC.

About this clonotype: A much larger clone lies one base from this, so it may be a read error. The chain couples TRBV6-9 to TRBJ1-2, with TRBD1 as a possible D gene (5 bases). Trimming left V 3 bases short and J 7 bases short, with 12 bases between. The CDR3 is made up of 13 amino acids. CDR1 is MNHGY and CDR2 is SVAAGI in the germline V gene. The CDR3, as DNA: TGTGCCAGCAGTTACGGTACAGGCAGTGGCTACACCTTC. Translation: CASSYGTGSGYTF.

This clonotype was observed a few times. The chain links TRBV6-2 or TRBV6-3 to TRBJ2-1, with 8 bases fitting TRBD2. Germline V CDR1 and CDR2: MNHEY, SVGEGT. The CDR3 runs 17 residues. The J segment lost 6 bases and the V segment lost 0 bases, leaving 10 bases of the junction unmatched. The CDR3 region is CASSYSVPGLGGNEQFF. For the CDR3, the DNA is TGTGCCAGCAGTTACTCAGTTCCGGGACTAGGGGGCAATGAGCAGTTCTTC.

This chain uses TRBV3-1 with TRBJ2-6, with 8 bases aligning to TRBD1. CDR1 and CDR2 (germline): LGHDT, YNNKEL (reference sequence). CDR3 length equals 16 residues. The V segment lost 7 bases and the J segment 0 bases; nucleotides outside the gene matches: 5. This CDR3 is CASTTTGGSGANVLTF. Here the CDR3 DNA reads TGTGCCAGCACCACTACAGGGGGCTCTGGGGCCAACGTCCTGACTTTC.

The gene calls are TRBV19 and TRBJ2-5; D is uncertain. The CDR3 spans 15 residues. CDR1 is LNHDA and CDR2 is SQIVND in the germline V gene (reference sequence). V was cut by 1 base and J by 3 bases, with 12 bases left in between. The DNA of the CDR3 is TGTGCCAGTAGTATAGCGGACGGCCCGAAAGAGACCCAGTACTTC. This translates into CASSIADGPKETQYF.

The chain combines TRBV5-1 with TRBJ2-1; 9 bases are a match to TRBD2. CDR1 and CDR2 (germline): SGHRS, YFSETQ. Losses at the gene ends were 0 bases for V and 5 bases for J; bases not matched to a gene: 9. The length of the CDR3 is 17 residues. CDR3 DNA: TGCGCCAGCAGCTTGGCGACTAGCGGACCGGTTGACAATGAGCAGTTCTTC. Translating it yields CASSLATSGPVDNEQFF. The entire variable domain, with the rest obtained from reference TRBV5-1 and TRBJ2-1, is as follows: KAGVTQTPRYLIKTRGQQVTLSCSPISGHRSVSWYQQTPGQGLQFLFEYFSETQRNKGNFPGRFSGRQFSNSRSEMNVSTLELGDSALYLCASSLATSGPVDNEQFFGPGTRLTVL.

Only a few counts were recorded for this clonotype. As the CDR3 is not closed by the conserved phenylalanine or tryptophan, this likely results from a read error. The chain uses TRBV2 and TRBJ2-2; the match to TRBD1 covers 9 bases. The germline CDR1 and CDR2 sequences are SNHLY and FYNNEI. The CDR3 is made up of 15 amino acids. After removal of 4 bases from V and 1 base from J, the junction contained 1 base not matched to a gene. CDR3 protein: CASSVGQGNTGELFL. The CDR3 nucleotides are TGTGCCAGCAGTGTGGGACAGGGGAACACCGGGGAGCTGTTTCTT.

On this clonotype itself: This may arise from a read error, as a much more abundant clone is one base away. The CDR3 nucleotides read TGTGCCAGCAACCACCGAACCGCAGTGGCAAAGGCCGGGGGTACGCAGTATTTT. Protein sequence: CASNHRTAVAKAGGTQYF. This chain connects TRBV28 to TRBJ2-3; weak D call: TRBD2 (6 bases). CDR3 length: 18 residues. The V and J ends lost 7 bases and 8 bases respectively, with 31 bases between them. The germline CDR1 and CDR2 sequences are MDHEN and SYDVKM.

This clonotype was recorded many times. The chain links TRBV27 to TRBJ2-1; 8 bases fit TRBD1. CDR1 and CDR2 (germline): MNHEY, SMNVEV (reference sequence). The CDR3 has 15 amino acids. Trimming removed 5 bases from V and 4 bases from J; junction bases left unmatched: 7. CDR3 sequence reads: CASSLGQGGYNEQFF. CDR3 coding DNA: TGTGCCAGCAGTCTTGGACAGGGTGGGTACAATGAGCAGTTCTTC.

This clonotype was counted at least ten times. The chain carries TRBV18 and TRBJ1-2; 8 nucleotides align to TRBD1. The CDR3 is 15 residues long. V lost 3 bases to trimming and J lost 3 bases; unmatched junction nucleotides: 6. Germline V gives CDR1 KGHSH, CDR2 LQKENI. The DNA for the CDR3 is TGTGCCAGCTCACCGGAGCAGGGGGCTGACTATGGCTACACCTTC. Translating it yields CASSPEQGADYGYTF.

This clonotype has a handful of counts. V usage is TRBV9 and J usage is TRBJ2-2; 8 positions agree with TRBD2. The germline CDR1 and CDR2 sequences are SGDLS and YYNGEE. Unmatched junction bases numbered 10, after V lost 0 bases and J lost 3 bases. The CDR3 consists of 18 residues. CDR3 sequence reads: CASSVERGGLGYTGELFF. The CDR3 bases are TGTGCCAGCAGCGTAGAACGGGGGGGACTAGGCTACACCGGGGAGCTGTTTTTT.